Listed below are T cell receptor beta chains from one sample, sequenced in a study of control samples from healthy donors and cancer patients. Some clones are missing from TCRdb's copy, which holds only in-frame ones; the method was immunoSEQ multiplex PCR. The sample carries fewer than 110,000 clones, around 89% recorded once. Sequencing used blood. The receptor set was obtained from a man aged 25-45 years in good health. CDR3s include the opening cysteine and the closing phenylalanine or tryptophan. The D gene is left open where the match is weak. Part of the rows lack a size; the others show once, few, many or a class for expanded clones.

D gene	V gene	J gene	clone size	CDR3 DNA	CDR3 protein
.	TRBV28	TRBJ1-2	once	TGTGCCAGCAGTTTAAGGTCGCCGAATATCTATGGCTACACCTTC	CASSLRSPNIYGYTF
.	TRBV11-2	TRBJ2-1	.	TGTGCCAGCAGCTTAGTAAGTGAGCAGTTCTTC	CASSLVSEQFF
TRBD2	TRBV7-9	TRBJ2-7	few	TGTGCCAGCAGTCCAAAGACTAGCGGGGCCTACGAGCAGTACTTC	CASSPKTSGAYEQYF
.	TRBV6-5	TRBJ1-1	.	TGTGCCAGCAGTTACGTGGCAGGCCCGGGCACTGAAGCTTTCTTT	CASSYVAGPGTEAFF
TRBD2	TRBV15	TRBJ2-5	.	TGTGCCACCAGCAGAGAGACTAGCCTGGGGGAGACCCAGTACTTC	CATSRETSLGETQYF
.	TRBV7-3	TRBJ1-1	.	TGTGCCAGCAGCCCGGGACCGAAGAACACTGAAGCTTTCTTT	CASSPGPKNTEAFF
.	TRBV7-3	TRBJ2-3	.	TGTGCCAGCAGCGCACACCGCGGGAAGACAGATACGCAGTATTTT	CASSAHRGKTDTQYF
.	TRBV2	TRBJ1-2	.	TGTGTCAGCAGTTTCCAGGGCAACTATGGCTACACCTTC	CVSSFQGNYGYTF
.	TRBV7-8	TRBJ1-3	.	TGTGCCAGCAGCTTAGCTGCGTGGGACACCATATATTTT	CASSLAAWDTIYF
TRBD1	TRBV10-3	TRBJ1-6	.	TGTGCCATCAGTGAGTGGGACAGGGGGCTTAATTCACCCCTCCACTTT	CAISEWDRGLNSPLHF
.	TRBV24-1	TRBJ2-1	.	TGTGCCACCAGTGATTTTGGCCTTTCCAATGAGCAGTTCTTC	CATSDFGLSNEQFF
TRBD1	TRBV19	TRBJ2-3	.	TGTGCCAGTAGTGAAGGGGGCCTCACAGATACGCAGTATTTT	CASSEGGLTDTQYF
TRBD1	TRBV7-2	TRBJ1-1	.	TGTGCCAGCAGCGCCTCGACAGGGGGCCGCACTGAAGCTTTCTTT	CASSASTGGRTEAFF
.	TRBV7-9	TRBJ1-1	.	TGTGCCAGCAGCTTAGGGCAGGTGAACACTGAAGCTTTCTTT	CASSLGQVNTEAFF
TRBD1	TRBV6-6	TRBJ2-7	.	TGTGCCAGCAGTTACTCGGTCACAGGGGCGGCCTACGAGCAGTACTTC	CASSYSVTGAAYEQYF
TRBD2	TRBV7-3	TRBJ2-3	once	TGTGCCAGCAGCCCGAACATAGCGGGGGCAAGCACAGATACGCAGTATTTT	CASSPNIAGASTDTQYF
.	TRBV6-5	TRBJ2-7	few	TGTGCCAGCACGCGTCGATCTACCTACGAGCAGTACTTC	CASTRRSTYEQYF
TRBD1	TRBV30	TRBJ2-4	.	TGTGCCAGTGGGACAGGGGGACGCATTCAGTACTTC	CASGTGGRIQYF
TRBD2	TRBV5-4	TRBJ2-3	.	TGTGCCAGCAGCGGAAACCTAGCGGGATCTAGCACAGATACGCAGTATTTT	CASSGNLAGSSTDTQYF
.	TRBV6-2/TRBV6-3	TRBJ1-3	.	TGTGCCAGCAGTTACTCGAGGGTTTCTGGAAACACCATATATTTT	CASSYSRVSGNTIYF
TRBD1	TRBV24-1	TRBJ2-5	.	TGTGCCACCAGTGATCTCCTCCAGGGGGAAGAGACCCAGTACTTC	CATSDLLQGEETQYF
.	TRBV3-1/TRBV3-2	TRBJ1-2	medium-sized	TGTGCCAGCAGCCAATTAGGGTTAAGCTATGGCTACACCTTC	CASSQLGLSYGYTF
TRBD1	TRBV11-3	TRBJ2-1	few	TGTGCCAGCAGCTCGGGACAGGCCCAGTTCTTC	CASSSGQAQFF
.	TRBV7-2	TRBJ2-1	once	TGTGCCAGCAGCTTAGACAGGGCAACCTACAATGAGCAGTTCTTC	CASSLDRATYNEQFF
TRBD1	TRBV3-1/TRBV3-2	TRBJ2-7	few	TGTGCCAGCAGCGACAGGGGCTTAAAGCCCTACGAGCAGTACTTC	CASSDRGLKPYEQYF
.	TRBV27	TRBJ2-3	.	TGTGCCAGCAGTATCCTACCTAGCGCCCCTCCCACAGATACGCAGTATTTT	CASSILPSAPPTDTQYF
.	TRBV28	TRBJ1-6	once	TGTGCCAGCAGCTCGTCGCAGGGTTTTGCGCATTCACCCCTCCACTTT	CASSSSQGFAHSPLHF
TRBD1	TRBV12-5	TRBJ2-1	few	TGTGCTAGTGGTTTATCGACAGGGAGCTCCTACAATGAGCAGTTCTTC	CASGLSTGSSYNEQFF
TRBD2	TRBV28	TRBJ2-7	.	TGTGCCAGCAGTCCCGGACTAGCGATCTACGAGCAGTACTTC	CASSPGLAIYEQYF
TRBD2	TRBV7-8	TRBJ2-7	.	TGTGCCAGCAGCTCCGTAGCGGGATCTGCCTACGAGCAGTACTTC	CASSSVAGSAYEQYF
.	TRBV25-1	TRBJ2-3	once	TGTGCCAGCAGTCATGCAGATACGCAGTATTTT	CASSHADTQYF
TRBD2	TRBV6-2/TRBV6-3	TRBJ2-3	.	TGTGCCAGCAGTTACGCCCTAGCGGGAGGGCCGACAGATACGCAGTATTTT	CASSYALAGGPTDTQYF